These 13 T cell receptor beta chains originate from one sample sequenced in a study of blood T cell repertoires in COVID-19. Method: immunoSEQ multiplex PCR; TCRdb's copy keeps in-frame clones and lacks some. Here the sample spans about 350,000 clones, 87% being singletons. The sample was peripheral blood. The receptors derive from a woman aged 45 to 65 with COVID-19, enrolled during active disease.

This clone was seen just once. V gene TRBV12-3 or TRBV12-4 combines with J gene TRBJ1-1; 10 bases match TRBD1. The CDR3 is made up of 13 amino acids. The J segment lost 7 bases and the V segment lost 5 bases, leaving 4 bases of the junction unmatched. The CDR3 protein is CASSVTGGFEAFF. The DNA for the CDR3 is TGTGCCAGCAGTGTGACAGGGGGCTTTGAAGCTTTCTTT.

This clone showed up just a few times. The chain carries TRBV10-3 and TRBJ1-2; 7 nucleotides line up with TRBD1. Losses at the gene ends were 0 bases for V and 2 bases for J; bases not matched to a gene: 6. This CDR3 comprises 16 residues. CDR1 is ENHRY and CDR2 is SYGVKD in the germline V gene. DNA for the CDR3: TGTGCCATCAGTGAGTCCCGGACAGGAATAAACTATGGCTACACCTTC. Residues: CAISESRTGINYGYTF.

The chain links TRBV5-6 to TRBJ2-2, with D possibly being TRBD2 (6 bases). This CDR3 has 16 residues. Trimming cost V 0 bases and J 0 bases, with 9 bases left between them. CDR1 is SGHDT and CDR2 is YYEEEE in the germline V gene. The CDR3 nucleotides are TGTGCCAGCAGCTTGGGGGGGACTTCGAACACCGGGGAGCTGTTTTTT. Translating it yields CASSLGGTSNTGELFF.

This rearrangement joins TRBV19 to TRBJ1-1, with TRBD1 identical over 7 bases. CDR3 length: 16 residues. The germline CDR1 and CDR2 sequences are LNHDA and SQIVND (reference sequence). V was pared by 0 bases and J by 4 bases, with 8 bases of the junction left unmatched. The CDR3 coding sequence is TGTGCCAGTAGTATAGATCTTAGGGGGCTGAGCACTGAAGCTTTCTTT. It yields the protein CASSIDLRGLSTEAFF.

The chain links TRBV28 to TRBJ1-5; no firm D call. V was clipped by 3 bases and J by 7 bases, with 13 bases between them. In germline, CDR1 is MDHEN, CDR2 SYDVKM. This CDR3 is 14 amino acids long. CDR3 sequence: CASSFLSLIQPQHF. The CDR3 nucleotides read TGTGCCAGCAGTTTCCTCTCTCTAATACAGCCCCAGCATTTT.

The chain carries TRBV7-7 and TRBJ2-5; tentatively, D is TRBD1 (6 bases). Trimming pared 3 bases from V and 1 base from J, leaving 9 bases between. The CDR3 runs 14 residues. In germline, CDR1 is SSHAT, CDR2 FNYEAQ (reference sequence). The CDR3 sequence is CASSFEQGQETQYF. CDR3 sequence (DNA): TGTGCCAGCAGCTTTGAACAGGGCCAAGAGACCCAGTACTTC.

The CDR3 coding sequence is TGCAGCGTTGTCGGGGTAGAGAACACTGAAGCTTTCTTT. Encoded protein: CSVVGVENTEAFF. The chain employs TRBV29-1 and TRBJ1-1; no reliable D call. The germline gives CDR1 SQVTM, CDR2 ANQGSEA. This CDR3 has 13 residues. Trimming took 4 bases from V and 1 from J, leaving 10 bases between them.

This chain uses TRBV6-4 with TRBJ2-7; D may be TRBD2 (5 bases). The CDR3 is 13 amino acids. Germline values: CDR1 MRHNA, CDR2 SNTAGT. The V end lost 6 bases, the J end lost 3 bases, and 12 bases lay between the germline ends. The CDR3 is CASSREEHYEQYF. The CDR3 bases are TGTGCCAGCAGCCGGGAAGAACACTACGAGCAGTACTTC.

This clone was recorded only once. The chain carries TRBV29-1 and TRBJ1-2; maybe TRBD1 (5 bases). The CDR3 contains 12 residues. CDR1 is SQVTM, CDR2 ANQGSEA, per germline. V shed 4 bases and J shed 8 bases, with 14 bases lying between them. CDR3 DNA sequence: TGCAGCGTTGCTTGGGGGGGTGGAGGCTACACCTTC. Translated, it gives CSVAWGGGGYTF.

V and J are TRBV5-1 and TRBJ2-1; D is perhaps TRBD2 (6 bases). Trimming cost V 0 bases and J 6 bases, with 10 bases left between them. Germline V gene sequence: CDR1 SGHRS, CDR2 YFSETQ. The CDR3 extends over 14 amino acids. CDR3 bases: TGCGCCAGCAGCTTGGTACTAGCAGGCAATGAGCAGTTCTTC. Its translation: CASSLVLAGNEQFF.

The chain carries TRBV4-3 and TRBJ2-1; 8 nucleotides align to TRBD1. Germline values: CDR1 LGHNA, CDR2 YSLEER. V trimming: 0 bases; J trimming: 9 bases; junction bases outside the gene matches: 7. The CDR3 is 15 amino acids. DNA for the CDR3: TGCGCCAGCAGCCAAGATGGGACAGGTCGTGGTGAGCAGTTCTTC. Translating it yields CASSQDGTGRGEQFF.

The chain has TRBV21-1 and TRBJ2-3; the table calls TRBD2, which could not be checked here. TRBV21-1 is described as a pseudogene. There are 15 residues in the CDR3. For the CDR3, the DNA is TGTGCCAGCAGTTTAGGACTAGCGGGCTTAGGTACGCAGTATTTT. Protein sequence: CASSLGLAGLGTQYF.

This rearrangement joins TRBV5-4 to TRBJ1-1; no clear D gene. With 0 bases removed from V and 0 bases from J, the gap between germline ends came to 6 bases. The germline V gene has CDR1 SGHNT and CDR2 YYREEE (reference sequence). The CDR3 is made up of 14 amino acids. In DNA form, the CDR3 reads TGTGCCAGCAGCTTGGGGGCCCTGAACACTGAAGCTTTCTTT. It encodes CASSLGALNTEAFF.